Listed below are T cell receptor beta chains from one sample, sequenced in a study of blood T cell repertoires in COVID-19. Some clones are missing from TCRdb's copy, which holds only in-frame ones; the method was immunoSEQ multiplex PCR. The data hold 95,000 to 120,000 clones, with about 85% observed a single time. The sequenced sample was peripheral blood. Receptors originate from a man aged 45-65 years with acute or convalescent COVID-19. CDR3s include the opening cysteine and the closing phenylalanine or tryptophan. The order of the fields is V gene, D gene, CDR3 length, J gene, clone size, CDR3 protein, CDR3 DNA. D genes are given only for firm matches. Expanded clones get a size class; other rows say once, few or many, or leave the size out.

v_gene: TRBV3-1/TRBV3-2
d_gene: TRBD1
len: 14
j_gene: TRBJ2-5
abundance: .
CDR3aa: CASSQSGGGRAQYF
CDR3nt: TGTGCCAGCAGCCAATCAGGGGGTGGTCGGGCCCAGTACTTC

v_gene: TRBV7-3
d_gene: .
len: 15
j_gene: TRBJ2-7
abundance: few
CDR3aa: CASSLFSGSSYEQYF
CDR3nt: TGTGCCAGCAGCCTTTTTAGCGGCTCCTCCTACGAGCAGTACTTC

v_gene: TRBV5-4
d_gene: TRBD1
len: 16
j_gene: TRBJ1-2
abundance: .
CDR3aa: CASSLAAGRGSVGYTF
CDR3nt: TGTGCCAGCAGCTTGGCGGCGGGCAGGGGGTCAGTTGGCTACACCTTC

v_gene: TRBV5-4
d_gene: TRBD2
len: 14
j_gene: TRBJ2-5
abundance: .
CDR3aa: CASSSSGGGETQYF
CDR3nt: TGTGCCAGCAGCTCTAGCGGGGGGGGAGAGACCCAGTACTTC

v_gene: TRBV19
d_gene: .
len: 13
j_gene: TRBJ2-1
abundance: few
CDR3aa: CASTTGRYNEQFF
CDR3nt: TGTGCCAGTACTACGGGGAGGTACAATGAGCAGTTCTTC

v_gene: TRBV4-2
d_gene: .
len: 15
j_gene: TRBJ1-1
abundance: few
CDR3aa: CASSPRSQADTEAFF
CDR3nt: TGTGCCAGCAGCCCTCGATCTCAGGCAGACACTGAAGCTTTCTTT

v_gene: TRBV5-1
d_gene: .
len: 15
j_gene: TRBJ1-1
abundance: once
CDR3aa: CASSFTGYQNTEAFF
CDR3nt: TGCGCCAGCAGCTTTACAGGATACCAGAACACTGAAGCTTTCTTT

v_gene: TRBV18
d_gene: .
len: 16
j_gene: TRBJ2-5
abundance: .
CDR3aa: CASSLQPTGPTVTQYF
CDR3nt: TGTGCCAGCTCACTCCAACCCACCGGACCGACAGTGACCCAGTACTTC

v_gene: TRBV7-9
d_gene: .
len: 16
j_gene: TRBJ1-1
abundance: .
CDR3aa: CASSPGRSGLNTEAFF
CDR3nt: TGTGCCAGCAGCCCGGGGAGGTCGGGATTGAACACTGAAGCTTTCTTT

v_gene: TRBV2
d_gene: .
len: 16
j_gene: TRBJ2-6
abundance: .
CDR3aa: CASSERRISGANVLTF
CDR3nt: TGTGCCAGCAGTGAACGGCGGATCTCTGGGGCCAACGTCCTGACTTTC

v_gene: TRBV5-5
d_gene: TRBD1
len: 18
j_gene: TRBJ1-2
abundance: .
CDR3aa: CASSLDLGPGGPVYGYTF
CDR3nt: TGTGCCAGCAGCTTGGACTTAGGGCCAGGGGGCCCCGTCTATGGCTACACCTTC

v_gene: TRBV2
d_gene: .
len: 14
j_gene: TRBJ1-2
abundance: .
CDR3aa: CASSVAGTNYGYTF
CDR3nt: TGTGCCAGCAGTGTTGCCGGTACTAACTATGGCTACACCTTC

v_gene: TRBV28
d_gene: .
len: 14
j_gene: TRBJ1-2
abundance: .
CDR3aa: CASSPSPWRDGYTF
CDR3nt: TGTGCCAGCAGTCCATCACCTTGGCGGGATGGCTACACCTTC

v_gene: TRBV3-1/TRBV3-2
d_gene: TRBD1
len: 14
j_gene: TRBJ2-1
abundance: .
CDR3aa: CASSPRDRENEQFF
CDR3nt: TGTGCCAGCAGCCCACGGGACAGGGAGAATGAGCAGTTCTTC

v_gene: TRBV29-1
d_gene: .
len: 12
j_gene: TRBJ1-2
abundance: .
CDR3aa: CSVESPEGGYTF
CDR3nt: TGCAGCGTTGAAAGCCCGGAGGGGGGCTACACCTTC

v_gene: TRBV7-3
d_gene: .
len: 13
j_gene: TRBJ1-1
abundance: .
CDR3aa: CASSFLPQSEAFF
CDR3nt: TGTGCCAGCAGCTTTTTGCCCCAGTCTGAAGCTTTCTTT

v_gene: TRBV13
d_gene: .
len: 14
j_gene: TRBJ1-4
abundance: .
CDR3aa: CASSLGAGDEKLFF
CDR3nt: TGTGCCAGCAGCTTAGGGGCAGGGGATGAAAAACTGTTTTTT

v_gene: TRBV28
d_gene: TRBD2
len: 17
j_gene: TRBJ2-3
abundance: .
CDR3aa: CASSLRASGDGTDTQYF
CDR3nt: TGTGCCAGCAGTTTACGGGCTAGCGGGGACGGAACAGATACGCAGTATTTT

v_gene: TRBV12-3/TRBV12-4
d_gene: TRBD1
len: 13
j_gene: TRBJ1-1
abundance: .
CDR3aa: CASSPTGNAEAFF
CDR3nt: TGTGCCAGCAGCCCGACAGGGAACGCTGAAGCTTTCTTT

v_gene: TRBV3-1/TRBV3-2
d_gene: .
len: 14
j_gene: TRBJ1-2
abundance: .
CDR3aa: CASSQDKGVYGYTF
CDR3nt: TGTGCCAGCAGCCAAGATAAGGGAGTCTATGGCTACACCTTC

v_gene: TRBV5-1
d_gene: .
len: 15
j_gene: TRBJ1-3
abundance: .
CDR3aa: CASSLQGPSGNTIYF
CDR3nt: TGCGCCAGCAGCTTACAGGGCCCCTCTGGAAACACCATATATTTT

v_gene: TRBV24-1
d_gene: TRBD1
len: 14
j_gene: TRBJ1-1
abundance: .
CDR3aa: CATSDSRDRSKAFF
CDR3nt: TGTGCCACCAGTGATAGCCGGGACAGAAGTAAAGCTTTCTTT

v_gene: TRBV20-1
d_gene: .
len: 14
j_gene: TRBJ1-1
abundance: .
CDR3aa: CSASQGSKGSEAFF
CDR3nt: TGCAGTGCTAGTCAGGGGTCGAAGGGGTCTGAAGCTTTCTTT

v_gene: TRBV6-5
d_gene: TRBD2
len: 14
j_gene: TRBJ2-5
abundance: few
CDR3aa: CASSTPGGQKTQYF
CDR3nt: TGTGCCAGCAGTACTCCGGGGGGGCAGAAGACCCAGTACTTC

v_gene: TRBV6-5
d_gene: TRBD1
len: 15
j_gene: TRBJ1-3
abundance: .
CDR3aa: CASSYGGQTGNTIYF
CDR3nt: TGTGCCAGCAGTTACGGGGGACAGACTGGAAACACCATATATTTT

v_gene: TRBV6-1
d_gene: TRBD2
len: 16
j_gene: TRBJ2-4
abundance: .
CDR3aa: CASSEGSGRGVYIQYF
CDR3nt: TGTGCCAGCAGTGAAGGCAGCGGGCGGGGGGTGTACATTCAGTACTTC

v_gene: TRBV3-1/TRBV3-2
d_gene: TRBD1
len: 15
j_gene: TRBJ1-1
abundance: .
CDR3aa: CASSYLTGGSAEAFF
CDR3nt: TGTGCCAGCAGCTACCTGACAGGGGGCAGCGCTGAAGCTTTCTTT

v_gene: TRBV30
d_gene: TRBD1
len: 13
j_gene: TRBJ1-4
abundance: .
CDR3aa: CALGQGPNEKLFF
CDR3nt: TGTGCCTTGGGACAGGGACCCAATGAAAAACTGTTTTTT

v_gene: TRBV18
d_gene: .
len: 20
j_gene: TRBJ2-1
abundance: once
CDR3aa: CASSPPQGYLGTNPYNEQFF
CDR3nt: TGTGCCAGCTCACCACCTCAGGGGTATTTGGGGACCAATCCCTACAATGAGCAGTTCTTC

v_gene: TRBV7-8
d_gene: .
len: 16
j_gene: TRBJ1-4
abundance: few
CDR3aa: CASSLMGAASNEKLFF
CDR3nt: TGTGCCAGCAGCTTAATGGGGGCAGCATCTAATGAAAAACTGTTTTTT

v_gene: TRBV11-2
d_gene: .
len: 14
j_gene: TRBJ1-1
abundance: .
CDR3aa: CASSFSGPNTEAFF
CDR3nt: TGTGCCAGCAGCTTCAGCGGGCCAAACACTGAAGCTTTCTTT

v_gene: TRBV5-1
d_gene: TRBD1
len: 15
j_gene: TRBJ1-6
abundance: .
CDR3aa: CASSLAGGYNSPLHF
CDR3nt: TGCGCCAGCAGCTTAGCAGGGGGGTATAATTCACCCCTCCACTTT

v_gene: TRBV5-6
d_gene: TRBD1
len: 15
j_gene: TRBJ2-3
abundance: .
CDR3aa: CASSGYRGGTDTQYF
CDR3nt: TGTGCCAGCAGCGGATACAGGGGGGGCACAGATACGCAGTATTTT

v_gene: TRBV15
d_gene: TRBD1
len: 15
j_gene: TRBJ2-7
abundance: .
CDR3aa: CATSRRGTGSYEQYF
CDR3nt: TGTGCCACCAGCAGGAGAGGGACAGGGTCCTACGAGCAGTACTTC

v_gene: TRBV9
d_gene: .
len: 12
j_gene: TRBJ1-3
abundance: few
CDR3aa: CASSALGNTIYF
CDR3nt: TGTGCCAGCAGCGCCCTTGGAAACACCATATATTTT

v_gene: TRBV9
d_gene: .
len: 13
j_gene: TRBJ2-2
abundance: .
CDR3aa: CASSVMNTGELFF
CDR3nt: TGTGCCAGCAGCGTTATGAACACCGGGGAGCTGTTTTTT

v_gene: TRBV7-9
d_gene: .
len: 13
j_gene: TRBJ1-1
abundance: .
CDR3aa: CASSPNIGGEAFF
CDR3nt: TGTGCCAGCAGCCCTAACATCGGGGGGGAAGCTTTCTTT

v_gene: TRBV19
d_gene: .
len: 14
j_gene: TRBJ1-5
abundance: few
CDR3aa: CASTPKDRNQPQHF
CDR3nt: TGTGCCAGTACTCCGAAGGACAGAAATCAGCCCCAGCATTTT

v_gene: TRBV6-5
d_gene: .
len: 14
j_gene: TRBJ1-6
abundance: .
CDR3aa: CASRTSGVNSPLHF
CDR3nt: TGTGCCAGTCGTACCTCAGGGGTCAATTCACCCCTCCACTTT

v_gene: TRBV6-5
d_gene: TRBD1
len: 15
j_gene: TRBJ1-5
abundance: .
CDR3aa: CASSSYRGSNQPQHF
CDR3nt: TGTGCCAGCAGTTCTTACAGGGGGAGCAATCAGCCCCAGCATTTT

v_gene: TRBV5-1
d_gene: .
len: 15
j_gene: TRBJ1-4
abundance: .
CDR3aa: CASSYAGNWNEKLFF
CDR3nt: TGCGCCAGCAGCTACGCAGGGAATTGGAATGAAAAACTGTTTTTT

v_gene: TRBV28
d_gene: .
len: 12
j_gene: TRBJ1-2
abundance: .
CDR3aa: CASRPRNYGYTF
CDR3nt: TGTGCCAGCAGGCCTAGGAACTATGGCTACACCTTC